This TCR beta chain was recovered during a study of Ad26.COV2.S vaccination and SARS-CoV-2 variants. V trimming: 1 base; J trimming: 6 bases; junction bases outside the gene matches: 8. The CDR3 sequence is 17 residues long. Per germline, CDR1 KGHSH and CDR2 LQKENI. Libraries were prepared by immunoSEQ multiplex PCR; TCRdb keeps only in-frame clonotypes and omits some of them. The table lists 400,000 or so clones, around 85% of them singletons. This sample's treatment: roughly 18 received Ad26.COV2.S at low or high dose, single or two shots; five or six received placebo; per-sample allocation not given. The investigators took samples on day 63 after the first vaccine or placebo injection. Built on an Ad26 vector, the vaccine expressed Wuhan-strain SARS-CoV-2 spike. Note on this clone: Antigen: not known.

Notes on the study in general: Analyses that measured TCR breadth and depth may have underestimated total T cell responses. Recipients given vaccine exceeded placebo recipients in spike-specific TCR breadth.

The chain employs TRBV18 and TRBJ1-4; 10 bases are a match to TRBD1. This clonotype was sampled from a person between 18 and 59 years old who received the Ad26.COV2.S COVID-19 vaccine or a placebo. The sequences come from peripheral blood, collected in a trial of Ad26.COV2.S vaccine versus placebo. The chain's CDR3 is CASSPQVLGTGDEKLFF. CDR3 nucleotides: TGTGCCAGCTCACCACAGGTTCTCGGGACAGGGGATGAAAAACTGTTTTTT.